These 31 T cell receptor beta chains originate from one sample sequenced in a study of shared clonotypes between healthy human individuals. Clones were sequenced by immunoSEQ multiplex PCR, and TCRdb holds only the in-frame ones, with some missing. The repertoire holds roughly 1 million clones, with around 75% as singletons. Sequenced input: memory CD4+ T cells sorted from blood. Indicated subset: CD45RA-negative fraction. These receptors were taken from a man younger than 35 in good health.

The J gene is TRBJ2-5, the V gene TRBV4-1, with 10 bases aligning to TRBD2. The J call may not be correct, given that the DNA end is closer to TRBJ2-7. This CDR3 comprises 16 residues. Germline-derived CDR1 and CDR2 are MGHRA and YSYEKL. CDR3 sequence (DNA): TGCGCCAGCAGCCAAGAAAGACTAGCGGGCTCCTACGAGCAGTACTTC. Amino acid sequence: CASSQERLAGSYEQYF.

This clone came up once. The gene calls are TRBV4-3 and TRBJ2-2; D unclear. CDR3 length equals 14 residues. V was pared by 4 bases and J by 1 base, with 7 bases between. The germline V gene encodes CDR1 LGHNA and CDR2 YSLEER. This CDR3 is CASSPEENTGELFF. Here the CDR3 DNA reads TGCGCCAGCAGCCCCGAGGAGAACACCGGGGAGCTGTTTTTT.

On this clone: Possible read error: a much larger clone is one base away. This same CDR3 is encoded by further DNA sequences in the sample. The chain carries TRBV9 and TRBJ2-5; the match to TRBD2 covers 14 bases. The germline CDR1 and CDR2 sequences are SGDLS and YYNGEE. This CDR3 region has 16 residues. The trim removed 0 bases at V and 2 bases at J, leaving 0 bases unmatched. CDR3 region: CASSVGLAGGQETQYF. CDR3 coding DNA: TGTGCCAGCAGCGTAGGACTAGCGGGGGGGCAAGAGACCCAGTACTTC.

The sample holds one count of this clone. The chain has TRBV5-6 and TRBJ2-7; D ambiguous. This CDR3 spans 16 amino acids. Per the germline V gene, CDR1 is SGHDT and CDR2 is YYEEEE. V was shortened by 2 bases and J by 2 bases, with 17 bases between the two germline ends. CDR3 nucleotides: TGTGCCAGCAGCTTAAATCTGTGGCAGGCGACCTACGAGCAGTACTTC. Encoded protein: CASSLNLWQATYEQYF.

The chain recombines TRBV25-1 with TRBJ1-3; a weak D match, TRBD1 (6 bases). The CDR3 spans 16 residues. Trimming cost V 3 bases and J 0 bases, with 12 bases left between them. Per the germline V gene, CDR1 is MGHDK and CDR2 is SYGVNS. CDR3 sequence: CASSEPTGNSGNTIYF. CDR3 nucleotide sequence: TGTGCCAGCAGTGAGCCAACAGGGAACTCTGGAAACACCATATATTTT.

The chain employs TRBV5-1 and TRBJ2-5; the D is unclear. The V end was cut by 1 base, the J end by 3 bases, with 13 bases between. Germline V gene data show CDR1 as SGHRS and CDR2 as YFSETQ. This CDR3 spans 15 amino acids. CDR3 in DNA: TGCGCCAGCAGCTTGTTTGCAGGATACGAAGAGACCCAGTACTTC. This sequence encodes CASSLFAGYEETQYF.

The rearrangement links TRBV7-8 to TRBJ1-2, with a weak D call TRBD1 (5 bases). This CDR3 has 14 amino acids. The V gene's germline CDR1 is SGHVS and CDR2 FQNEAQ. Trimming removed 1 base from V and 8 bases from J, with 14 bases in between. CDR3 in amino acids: CASSLEKGQGGYTF. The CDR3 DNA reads TGTGCCAGCAGCTTAGAGAAGGGGCAAGGAGGCTACACCTTC.

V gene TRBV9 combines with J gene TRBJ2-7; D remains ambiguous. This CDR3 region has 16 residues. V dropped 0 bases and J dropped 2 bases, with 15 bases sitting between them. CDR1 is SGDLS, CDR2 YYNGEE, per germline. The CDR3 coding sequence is TGTGCCAGCAGCGTAGATTGGGCCGCACTCGCCTACGAGCAGTACTTC. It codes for CASSVDWAALAYEQYF.

CDR3 coding DNA: TGTGCCAGCAGCATTAGCGGCCAAGAGACCCAGTACTTC. Amino acid sequence: CASSISGQETQYF. The genes are TRBV9 and TRBJ2-5; D is possibly TRBD2 (6 bases). CDR1 and CDR2 from the germline V gene are SGDLS and YYNGEE. This CDR3 region has 13 residues. The V and J ends lost 4 bases and 1 base respectively, with 8 bases between them.

CDR3 loop: CASSQESKRGRADNYGYTF. The CDR3 DNA is TGCGCCAGCAGCCAAGAGTCGAAAAGGGGCAGGGCGGATAACTATGGCTACACCTTC. The rearrangement joins TRBV4-1 to TRBJ1-2, with D perhaps TRBD1 (5 bases). Germline-derived CDR1 and CDR2 are MGHRA and YSYEKL. There are 19 residues in the CDR3. Trimming cost V 0 bases and J 1 base, with 21 bases left between them.

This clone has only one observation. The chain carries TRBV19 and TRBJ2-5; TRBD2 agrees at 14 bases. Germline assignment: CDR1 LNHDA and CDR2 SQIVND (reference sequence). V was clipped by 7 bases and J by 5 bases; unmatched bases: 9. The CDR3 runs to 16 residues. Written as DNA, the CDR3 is TGTGCCAGTACCCCGACTAGCGGGGGGGCCTGGGAGACCCAGTACTTC. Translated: CASTPTSGGAWETQYF.

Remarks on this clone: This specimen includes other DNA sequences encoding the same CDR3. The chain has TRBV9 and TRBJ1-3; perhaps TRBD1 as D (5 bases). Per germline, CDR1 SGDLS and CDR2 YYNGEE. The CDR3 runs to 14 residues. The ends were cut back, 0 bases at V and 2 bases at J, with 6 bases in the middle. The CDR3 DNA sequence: TGTGCCAGCAGCGTAGGGGGGACTGGAAACACCATATATTTT. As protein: CASSVGGTGNTIYF.

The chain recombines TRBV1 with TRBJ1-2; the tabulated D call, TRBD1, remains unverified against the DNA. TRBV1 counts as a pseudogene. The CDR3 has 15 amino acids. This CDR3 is CTSSQGQGRRDGYTF. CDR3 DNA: TGCACCAGCAGCCAAGGGCAGGGGCGCAGGGATGGCTACACCTTC.

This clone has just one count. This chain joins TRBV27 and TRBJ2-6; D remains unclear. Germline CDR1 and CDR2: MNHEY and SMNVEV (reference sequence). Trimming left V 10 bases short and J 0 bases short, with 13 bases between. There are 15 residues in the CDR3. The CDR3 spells CATRGSLSGANVLTF. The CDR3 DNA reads TGTGCCACCCGTGGGTCCCTCTCTGGGGCCAACGTCCTGACTTTC. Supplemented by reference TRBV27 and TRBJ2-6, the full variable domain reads EAQVTQNPRYLITVTGKKLTVTCSQNMNHEYMSWYRQDPGLGLRQIYYSMNVEVTDKGDVPEGYKVSRKEKRNFPLILESPSPNQTSLYFCATRGSLSGANVLTFGAGSRLTVL.

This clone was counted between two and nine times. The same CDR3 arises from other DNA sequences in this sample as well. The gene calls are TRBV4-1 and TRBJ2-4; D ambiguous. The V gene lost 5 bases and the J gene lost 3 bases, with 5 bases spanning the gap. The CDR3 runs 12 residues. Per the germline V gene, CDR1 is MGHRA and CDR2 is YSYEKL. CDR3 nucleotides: TGCGCCAGCAGCGGGGACAAAAACATTCAGTACTTC. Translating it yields CASSGDKNIQYF.

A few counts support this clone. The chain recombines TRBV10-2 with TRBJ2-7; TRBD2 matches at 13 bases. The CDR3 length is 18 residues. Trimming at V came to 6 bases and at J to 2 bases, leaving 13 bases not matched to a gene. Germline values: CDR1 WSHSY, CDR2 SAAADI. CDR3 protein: CASRMTSGRTLYPYEQYF. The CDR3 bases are TGCGCCAGCAGGATGACTAGCGGGAGGACCCTTTATCCCTACGAGCAGTACTTC.

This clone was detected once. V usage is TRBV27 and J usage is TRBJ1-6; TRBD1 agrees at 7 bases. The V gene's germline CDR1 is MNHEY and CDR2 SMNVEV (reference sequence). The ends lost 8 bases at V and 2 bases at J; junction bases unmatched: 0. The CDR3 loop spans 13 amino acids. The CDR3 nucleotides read TGTGCCAGCGGGACAGCCTATAATTCACCCCTCCACTTT. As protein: CASGTAYNSPLHF.

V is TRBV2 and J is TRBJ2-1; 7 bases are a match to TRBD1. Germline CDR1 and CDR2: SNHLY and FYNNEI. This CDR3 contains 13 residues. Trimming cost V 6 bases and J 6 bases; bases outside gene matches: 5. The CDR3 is CASRKGAGNEQFF. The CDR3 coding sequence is TGTGCCAGCAGGAAGGGGGCAGGCAATGAGCAGTTCTTC.

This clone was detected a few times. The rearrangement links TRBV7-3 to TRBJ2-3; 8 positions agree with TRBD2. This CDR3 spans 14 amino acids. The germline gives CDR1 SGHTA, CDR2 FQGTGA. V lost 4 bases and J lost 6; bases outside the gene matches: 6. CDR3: CASSSGGASDTQYF. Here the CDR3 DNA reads TGTGCCAGCAGCTCCGGGGGGGCCTCGGATACGCAGTATTTT.

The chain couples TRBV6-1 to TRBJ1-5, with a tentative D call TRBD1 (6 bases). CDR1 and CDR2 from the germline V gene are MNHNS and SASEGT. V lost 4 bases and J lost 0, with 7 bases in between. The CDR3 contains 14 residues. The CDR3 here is CASSVDSSNQPQHF. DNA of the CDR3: TGTGCCAGCAGTGTGGACAGTAGCAATCAGCCCCAGCATTTT.

The CDR3 loop reads CASSLAGSSSYNEQFF. The CDR3 bases are TGTGCCAGCAGCTTGGCGGGTTCCAGCTCCTACAATGAGCAGTTCTTC. The chain links TRBV7-2 to TRBJ2-1, with a possible D match to TRBD2 (5 bases). CDR1 is SGHTA, CDR2 FQGNSA, per germline. Trimming left V 3 bases short and J 0 bases short, with 12 bases between. The CDR3 runs 16 residues.

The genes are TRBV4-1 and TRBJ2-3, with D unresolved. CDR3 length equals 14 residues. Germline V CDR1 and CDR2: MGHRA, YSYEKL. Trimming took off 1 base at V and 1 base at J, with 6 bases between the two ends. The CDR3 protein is CASSQVRRTDTQYF. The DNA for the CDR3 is TGCGCCAGCAGCCAAGTCAGACGCACAGATACGCAGTATTTT.

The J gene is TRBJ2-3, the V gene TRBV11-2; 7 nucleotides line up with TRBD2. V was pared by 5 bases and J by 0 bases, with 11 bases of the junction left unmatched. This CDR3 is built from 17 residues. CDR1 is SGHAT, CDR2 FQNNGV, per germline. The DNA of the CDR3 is TGTGCCAGCAGCCCGAGACTAGCCTCCGCTAGCACAGATACGCAGTATTTT. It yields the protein CASSPRLASASTDTQYF.

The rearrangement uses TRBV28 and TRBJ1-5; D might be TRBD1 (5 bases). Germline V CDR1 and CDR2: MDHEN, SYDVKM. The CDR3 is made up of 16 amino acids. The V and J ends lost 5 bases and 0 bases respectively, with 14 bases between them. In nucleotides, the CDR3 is TGTGCCAGCAGTCCATGGGACCCGTATAGCAATCAGCCCCAGCATTTT. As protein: CASSPWDPYSNQPQHF.

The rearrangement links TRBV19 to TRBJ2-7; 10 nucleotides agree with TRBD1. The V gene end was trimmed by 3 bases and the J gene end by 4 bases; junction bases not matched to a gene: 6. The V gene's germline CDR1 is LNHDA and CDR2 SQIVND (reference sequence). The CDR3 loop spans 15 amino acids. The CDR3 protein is CASSIPGQGMYEQYF. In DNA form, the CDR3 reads TGTGCCAGTAGTATCCCGGGACAGGGGATGTACGAGCAGTACTTC.

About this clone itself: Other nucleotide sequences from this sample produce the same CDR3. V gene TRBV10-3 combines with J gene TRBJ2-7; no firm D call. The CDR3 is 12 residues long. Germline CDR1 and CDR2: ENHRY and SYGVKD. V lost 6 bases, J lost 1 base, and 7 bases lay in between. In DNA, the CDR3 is TGTGCCATCAGCGACGGTTCCTACGAGCAGTACTTC. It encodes CAISDGSYEQYF.

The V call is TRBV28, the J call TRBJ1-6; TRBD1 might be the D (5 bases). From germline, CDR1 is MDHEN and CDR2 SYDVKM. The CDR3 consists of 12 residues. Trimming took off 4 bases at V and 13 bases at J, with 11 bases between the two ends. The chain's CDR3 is CASSSLGDPLHF. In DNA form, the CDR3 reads TGTGCCAGCAGTTCCCTGGGGGATCCCCTCCACTTT.

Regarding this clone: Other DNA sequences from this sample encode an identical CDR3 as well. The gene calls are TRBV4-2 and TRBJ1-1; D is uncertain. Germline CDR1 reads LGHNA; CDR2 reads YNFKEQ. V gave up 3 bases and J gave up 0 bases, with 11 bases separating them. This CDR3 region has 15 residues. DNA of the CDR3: TGTGCCAGCAGCCAGGGGAGGGCTATGAACACTGAAGCTTTCTTT. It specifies CASSQGRAMNTEAFF.

CDR3 protein: CASSYDRLNYGYTF. The CDR3 DNA reads TGTGCCAGCAGTTACGACAGGCTAAACTATGGCTACACCTTC. The chain employs TRBV6-5 and TRBJ1-2; D perhaps matches TRBD1 (6 bases). The CDR3 consists of 14 residues. Germline V gene data show CDR1 as MNHEY and CDR2 as SVGAGI. The V gene lost 2 bases and the J gene lost 2 bases, with 9 bases spanning the gap.

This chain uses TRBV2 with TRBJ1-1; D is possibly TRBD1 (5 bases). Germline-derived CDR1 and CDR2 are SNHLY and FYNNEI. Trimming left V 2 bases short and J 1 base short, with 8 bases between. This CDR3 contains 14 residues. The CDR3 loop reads CASSEQQGNTEAFF. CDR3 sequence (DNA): TGTGCCAGCAGTGAACAGCAGGGGAACACTGAAGCTTTCTTT.

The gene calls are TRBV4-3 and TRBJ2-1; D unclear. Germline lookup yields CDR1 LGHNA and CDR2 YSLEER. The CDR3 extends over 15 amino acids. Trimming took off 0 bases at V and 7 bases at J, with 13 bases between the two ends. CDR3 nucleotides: TGCGCCAGCAGCCAAGATGGCAAGGCAATTAATGAGCAGTTCTTC. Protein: CASSQDGKAINEQFF.